The entry below describes one T cell receptor (beta chain). The antigen it binds to is not known. No base quality values were provided; no much bigger clone lies one nucleotide off. The germline V gene (reference sequence) gives CDR1 as LNHDA and CDR2 as SQIVND. The cysteine opens and the phenylalanine closes a CDR3 of 13 amino acids. The CDR3 DNA has 39 bases and is translated from base 1. A distance of 11 bases separates the germline ends of V and J, which lose 3 bases and 6 bases respectively. In total, more than 500 healthy bone marrow donors made up the cohort. Cohort members were all nominally healthy when sampled, although unrecorded immune exposures were likely present. The donor tested CMV seropositive, placing the donor among the 289 seropositive members of the cohort. A peripheral blood sample was collected from each donor, and TCR beta sequencing was performed on peripheral blood mononuclear cells. The Qiagen DNeasy Blood Extraction Kit was used to extract genomic DNA from the blood cell samples.

This sample was taken from a study of cytomegalovirus exposure and HLA in healthy donors (dated by TCRdb to 2015 to 2018). In terms of the full investigation: An earlier analysis of 550 to 700 of the donors reported about 290 Gb of sequence data and around 110 million unique TCR beta sequences from around 200 million T cells. An early release covering about 600 HLA-typed donors comprised roughly 300 gigabases of sequencing data and roughly 86 million unique TCR sequences. Of the 300 to 450 genotyped donors, more than 75% were placed in the genetic ancestry cluster associated with self-reported Caucasian donors. The study aimed to test whether signatures of past pathogen exposure could be identified by cataloging public T cell receptors. Using immunosequencing, the study profiled T cell repertoires from 640 or so subjects and related those repertoires to cytomegalovirus serostatus. Besides the first cohort of roughly 640 subjects, a separate validation cohort made up of roughly 130 different subjects was used. The study combined high-throughput TCR immunosequencing, statistical association of individual TCRs with disease status, and machine learning to predict cytomegalovirus infection status. A later analysis re-examined previously published TCR beta repertoires from roughly 650 donors and added high-resolution HLA genotyping to investigate patterns of TCR occurrence. Rather than using new phenotypic data, the later analysis identified candidate immune exposures from TCR beta sequences and from how often those sequences occurred across donors. In an earlier analysis of a few hundred of the donors, high-throughput TCR beta sequencing was used to judge whether each TCR beta V gene segment behaved as functional or pseudogenic. Donor age, sex, ethnicity and CMV serostatus were compiled alongside the repertoire data. A later genetic analysis used genome-wide SNP genotypes for about 60% of the 666 donors, treating that subset as a discovery cohort. All discovery cohort repertoires had been generated using a single sequencing platform. Class I and class II HLA loci were covered by the typing at four-digit resolution. Typing coverage varied by locus: about 620-630 donors for A, B, C, DRB1 and DQB1; about 520 for DQA1; some 610 for DPA1; approximately 490 for DPB1. About five DR-DQ haplotypes were treated as single units for association and clustering because of strong linkage in the cohort. Among roughly 370 genotyped donors of the cohort, an average of 235,054 unique TCR beta nucleotide sequences were sequenced per donor, roughly 18% of them non-productive.

Libraries were constructed by the immunoSEQ multiplex PCR assay. The multiplex PCR relied on a mix of 60 forward primers for TCR Vbeta segments and 13 reverse primers for TCR Jbeta segments. A multiplex PCR assay on genomic DNA amplified the CDR3 region of rearranged TCR beta genes. On the Illumina HiSeq System, the amplified TCR beta libraries were sequenced as 87-base-pair reads. In the original analysis: Across the 500 to 750 repertoires, a later analysis counted approximately 75 million unique TCR beta chains, roughly 11 million of which were shared by at least two donors. Raw reads were error-corrected and collapsed into unique sequences with a nearest-neighbor algorithm that merged closely related sequences to remove PCR and sequencing errors. Alignment of CDR3 sequences to IMGT reference sequences was used to assign V, D and J gene segments. For a sequence to be retained, at least a six-nucleotide match to both a V gene segment and a J gene segment was required. A rearrangement was called productive if the CDR3 had no stop codons and remained in frame with V and J, and every other rearrangement was called non-productive. Following IMGT convention, CDR3 was defined as the stretch from the second conserved V-encoded cysteine to the conserved J-encoded phenylalanine. Sequences without an unambiguous match to a single V gene segment were excluded from the earlier analysis of over 500 of the donors. An earlier analysis of a few hundred of the donors classified V segments as functional when productive rearrangements were above 56.7% and as segregating when the standard deviation between donors was above 5%. A statistical classification framework was built to diagnose cytomegalovirus status from the catalog of TCR beta chain sequences. In a later analysis, TCR nucleotide sequences were compared against IMGT/GENE-DB human TR gene sequences so that V and J genes could be assigned. A later analysis assigned CDR3 sequences and most-parsimonious VDJ recombination scenarios with the TCRdist pipeline. In a later analysis, every TCR beta chain was defined by the combination of its CDR3 amino acid sequence and its V-gene family, and reads without a unique V-gene family were dropped. To address suspected cross-contamination and a sequencing artifact, a later analysis removed some 620 highly shared, low-generation-probability nucleotide sequences. In a later analysis, a clonal expansion index was calculated for each public chain from normalized within-repertoire ranks of inferred template counts. A later analysis computed generation probabilities with a VDJ recombination model fitted to out-of-frame rearrangements, and checked the results against IGoR. In a later analysis, hypergeometric tests were used to score TCR-TCR, TCR-HLA and TCR-CMV co-occurrence, with a repertoire-size bias correction applied to TCR pairs. False discovery rates were estimated in a later analysis by permuting HLA or CMV assignments 20 times. A later analysis grouped co-occurring TCRs with DBSCAN, adding TCRdist sequence similarity when clustering within HLA-allele-positive subsets. Repertoires with fewer than 30,000 or more than 120,000 public chains, plus five repertoires with anomalous nucleotide sharing, were excluded from co-occurrence clustering. As stored in TCRdb, this immuneACCESS dataset retains in-frame rearrangements with V and J assigned. A fraction of the clones does not appear; measured against another copy, unresolved V genes explain less than half of the discrepancy, and the remainder lacks a known reason. The DNA was the basis for D and trimming; V, J and clone size are from that table. The sample includes under 120,000 clones, with roughly three quarters observed a single time. The ten biggest clones cover roughly a tenth of the sample.

What the authors observed across the whole study: The cohort was sequenced for TCR beta chains only, and without alpha or paired-chain data the features that could be detected were limited. The classifier was reported to diagnose cytomegalovirus status with high specificity and sensitivity in both the original and validation cohorts. A few of the identified cytomegalovirus-associated TCR beta chains were confirmed in vitro to be specific for cytomegalovirus antigens. Across donors, most TCR sequences were observed very rarely, whereas some public TCRs were present in many individuals. Because HLA typing was unavailable for some donors at each locus, only the typed subset was used in association tests. Specific HLA alleles were associated with roughly 16,000 TCR beta sequences at a false discovery rate of 0.05 in a later analysis. According to a later analysis, parvovirus B19, influenza, CMV and Epstein-Barr virus appeared linked to several top co-occurrence clusters. A total of 164 TCR beta chains were listed by the study as associated with cytomegalovirus. Linkage disequilibrium might explain the correlated functional status among segregating V segments, but an unknown experimental factor could not be excluded. An association between a missense DCLRE1C variant and V-gene and J-gene trimming of TCR beta chains was found in a later genetic analysis and replicated in an independent cohort. In a later analysis, HLA-associated TCR beta chains showed more clonal expansion and lower generation probabilities than non-associated chains that were equally common. When HLA alleles, especially DR and DQ, strongly co-occurred, attributing TCR associations to individual alleles was difficult. The authors suggested that the approach could potentially be generalized to other disease states and immunological phenotypes. CMV serostatus was the only immune exposure information available for the cohort. Because counts were too low, roughly 16 rarely observed V segments, including chromosome 9 orphons, were left out of the earlier analysis of 587 of the donors. A further reported finding was that TCR beta sequences accurately predicted the HLA-A and HLA-B alleles for most subjects in the first cohort. A group of highly shared sequence variants was considered likely to be a technical artifact of the sequencing pipeline. Because the 87-base-pair reads could not distinguish some IMGT-functional V segments, including TRBV6-2 and TRBV6-3, those segments were excluded. In an earlier analysis of about 540 of the donors, most TCR beta V segments were observed in productive rearrangements about 90% or about 30% of the time, broadly matching IMGT annotations. The presence/absence analyses assumed that sequencing depth was roughly uniform across donors, and that assumption may not be true. A later analysis found that most CMV-associated TCR beta chains appeared HLA-restricted, with HLA associations seemingly driven largely by CMV exposure. Compared with the approximately 600-donor mean, donors in an Asian-associated ancestry cluster had fewer N-insertions in productive TCRs, according to a later genetic analysis. A later analysis found that TCR association rates varied across HLA loci, with DRB1 alleles showing the most associated TCRs and HLA-C alleles the fewest.

The rearranged segments are TRBV19 and TRBJ1-1; no D gene can be assigned with confidence. This receptor was taken from a man aged 40-49 years in good health and CMV-seropositive. The material sequenced was PBMCs. The CDR3: CASSITRGSEAFF. The nucleotide sequence reads TGTGCCAGTAGTATTACCCGGGGTTCTGAAGCTTTCTTT.